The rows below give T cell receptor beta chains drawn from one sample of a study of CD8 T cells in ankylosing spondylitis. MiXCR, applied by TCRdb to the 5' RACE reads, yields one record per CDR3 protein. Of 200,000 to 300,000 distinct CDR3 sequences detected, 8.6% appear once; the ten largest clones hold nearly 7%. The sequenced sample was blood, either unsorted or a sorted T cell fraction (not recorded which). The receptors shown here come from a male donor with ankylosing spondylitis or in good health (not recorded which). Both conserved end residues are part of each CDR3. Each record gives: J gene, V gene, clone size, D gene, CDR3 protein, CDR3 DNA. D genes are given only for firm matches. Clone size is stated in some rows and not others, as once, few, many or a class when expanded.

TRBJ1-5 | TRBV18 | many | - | CASSPLAGGYQPQHF | TGTGCCAGCTCACCATTGGCAGGCGGCTATCAGCCCCAGCATTTT
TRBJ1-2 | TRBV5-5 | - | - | CASSLAEQRLANYGYTF | TGTGCCAGCAGCTTGGCGGAGCAGCGCTTAGCTAACTATGGCTACACCTTC
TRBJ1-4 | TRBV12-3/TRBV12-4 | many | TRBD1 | CASSLGGGAKEKLFF | TGTGCCAGCTCCTTGGGAGGGGGCGCGAAAGAAAAACTGTTTTTT
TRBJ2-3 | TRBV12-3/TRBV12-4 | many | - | CASSLIGTQYF | TGTGCCAGCAGTTTAATTGGTACGCAGTATTTT
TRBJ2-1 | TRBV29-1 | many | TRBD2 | CSDSHDSGRYPYNEQFF | TGCAGCGACTCACACGATAGCGGGAGGTACCCCTACAATGAGCAGTTCTTC
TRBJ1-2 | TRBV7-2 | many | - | CASSLASNYGYTF | TGTGCCAGCAGCTTAGCCAGTAACTATGGCTACACCTTC
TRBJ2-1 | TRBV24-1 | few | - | CATSVSGGEQFF | TGTGCCACCAGTGTAAGCGGTGGCGAGCAGTTCTTC
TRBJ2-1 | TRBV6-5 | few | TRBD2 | CASSYLWEGHHEQFF | TGTGCCAGCAGTTATCTGTGGGAGGGCCACCATGAGCAGTTCTTC
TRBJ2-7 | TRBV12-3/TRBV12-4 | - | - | CASSLMAGSYEQYF | TGTGCCAGCAGTTTAATGGCCGGGAGTTACGAGCAGTACTTC
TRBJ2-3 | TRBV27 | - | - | CASSALYSTDTQYF | TGTGCCAGCAGTGCCCTATACAGCACAGATACGCAGTATTTT
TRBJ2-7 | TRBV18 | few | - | CASSPDTYHYEQYF | TGTGCCAGCTCACCTGACACGTATCACTACGAGCAGTACTTC
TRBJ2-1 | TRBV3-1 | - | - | CASSRRATRQPFNEQFF | TGTGCCAGCAGCCGACGGGCAACGCGGCAACCTTTCAATGAGCAGTTCTTC
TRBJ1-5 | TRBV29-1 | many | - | CSVRTENQPQHF | TGCAGCGTCCGGACAGAAAATCAGCCCCAGCATTTT
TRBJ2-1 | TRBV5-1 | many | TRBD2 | CASSSAGLAGGSSYNEQFF | TGCGCCAGCAGCAGCGCGGGACTAGCGGGAGGGAGCTCCTACAATGAGCAGTTCTTC
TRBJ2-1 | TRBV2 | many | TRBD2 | CASSVLLAGENEQFF | TGTGCCAGCAGTGTGCTACTAGCGGGAGAGAATGAGCAGTTCTTC
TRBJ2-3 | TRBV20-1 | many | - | CSASPSNLFELTDTQYF | TGCAGTGCTTCACCCTCAAACTTGTTTGAGCTCACAGATACGCAGTATTTT
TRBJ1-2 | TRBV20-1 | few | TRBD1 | CSAPKTSDRVGEYGYTF | TGCAGTGCTCCAAAAACATCGGACAGGGTTGGAGAGTATGGCTACACCTTC
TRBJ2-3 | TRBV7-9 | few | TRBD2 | CASSLGPGLAGGDTQYF | TGTGCCAGCAGCTTGGGGCCGGGACTAGCGGGTGGAGATACGCAGTATTTT
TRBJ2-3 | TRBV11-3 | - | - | CASSSVGLRADTQYF | TGTGCCAGCAGCTCAGTGGGACTTCGGGCAGATACGCAGTATTTT
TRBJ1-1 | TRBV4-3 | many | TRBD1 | CASSQGDRVAEAFF | TGCGCCAGCAGCCAGGGCGACAGGGTCGCTGAAGCTTTCTTT
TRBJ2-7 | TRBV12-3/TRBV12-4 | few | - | CASTPGQGPYEQYF | TGTGCCAGCACCCCTGGGCAGGGGCCCTACGAGCAGTACTTC
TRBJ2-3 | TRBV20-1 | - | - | CSARLGPGADTQYF | TGCAGTGCTAGACTCGGTCCCGGCGCAGATACGCAGTATTTT
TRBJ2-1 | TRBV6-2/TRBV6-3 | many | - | CASTPSRYNEQFF | TGTGCCAGCACCCCAAGCAGATACAATGAGCAGTTCTTC
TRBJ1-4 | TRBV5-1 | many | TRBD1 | CASSLKGQDEKLFF | TGCGCCAGCAGCTTGAAGGGACAGGATGAAAAACTGTTTTTT
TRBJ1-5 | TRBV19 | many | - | CASRLRGSNQPQHF | TGTGCCAGTAGATTGAGGGGTAGCAATCAGCCCCAGCATTTT
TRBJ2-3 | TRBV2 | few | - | CASSETRSTDTQYF | TGTGCCAGCAGTGAAACCAGAAGTACAGATACGCAGTATTTT
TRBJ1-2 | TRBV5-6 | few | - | CASSQGRSFYGYTF | TGTGCCAGCAGCCAGGGACGGAGCTTCTATGGCTACACCTTC
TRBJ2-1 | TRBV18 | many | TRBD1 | CASSRGQGVFNEQFF | TGTGCCAGCTCCCGGGGACAGGGCGTTTTTAATGAGCAGTTCTTC
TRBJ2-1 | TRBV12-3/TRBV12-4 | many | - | CASSRQAWNEQFF | TGTGCCAGCAGTCGTCAGGCCTGGAATGAGCAGTTCTTC
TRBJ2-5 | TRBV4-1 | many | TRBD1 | CASSQTRQGMRETQYF | TGCGCCAGCAGCCAAACGCGACAGGGTATGCGAGAGACCCAGTACTTC
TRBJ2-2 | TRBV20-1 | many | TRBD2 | CSASQSGRGDGELFF | TGCAGTGCTAGTCAGAGCGGGAGGGGGGACGGGGAGCTGTTTTTT
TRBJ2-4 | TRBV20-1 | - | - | CSAREKGILAKNIQYF | TGCAGTGCTAGAGAGAAGGGCATACTAGCCAAAAACATTCAGTACTTC
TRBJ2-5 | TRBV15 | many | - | CATSLDNQETQYF | TGTGCCACCAGCTTGGACAACCAAGAGACCCAGTACTTC
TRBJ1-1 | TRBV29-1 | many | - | CSVDRHLNTEAFF | TGCAGCGTTGACAGGCACCTAAACACTGAAGCTTTCTTT
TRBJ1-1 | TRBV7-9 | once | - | CASSPAGVLMNTEAFF | TGTGCCAGCAGCCCCGCGGGAGTCCTAATGAACACTGAAGCTTTCTTT
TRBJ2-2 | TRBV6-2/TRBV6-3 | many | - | CASSPAKAGELFF | TGTGCCAGCAGCCCGGCTAAGGCCGGGGAGCTGTTTTTT
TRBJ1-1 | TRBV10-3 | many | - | CAISVGGWTEAFF | TGTGCCATCAGTGTAGGGGGGTGGACTGAAGCTTTCTTT
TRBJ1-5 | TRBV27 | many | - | CASSPVDNNQPQHF | TGTGCCAGCAGTCCTGTTGACAACAATCAGCCCCAGCATTTT
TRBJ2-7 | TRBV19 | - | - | CASSSREFPYEQYF | TGTGCCAGTAGTTCCCGGGAGTTCCCATACGAGCAGTACTTC
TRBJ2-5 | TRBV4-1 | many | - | CASSHRDLNQETQYF | TGCGCCAGCAGCCATAGGGACTTAAACCAAGAGACCCAGTACTTC
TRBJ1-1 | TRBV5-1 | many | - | CASSLTHLGGTEAFF | TGCGCCAGCAGCTTGACGCATCTCGGGGGCACTGAAGCTTTCTTT
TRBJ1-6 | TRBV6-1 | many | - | CASSLTPGPPTNSPLHF | TGTGCCAGCAGTCTCACCCCGGGTCCACCTACTAATTCACCCCTCCACTTT
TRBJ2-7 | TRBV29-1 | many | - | CSVVASSYEQYF | TGCAGCGTGGTAGCGAGCTCCTACGAGCAGTACTTC
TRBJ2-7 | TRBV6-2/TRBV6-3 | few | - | CATGQQRARGEQYF | TGTGCCACAGGACAGCAACGAGCCAGGGGCGAGCAGTACTTC
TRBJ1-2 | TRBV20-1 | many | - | CSAPDRSYGYTF | TGCAGTGCTCCGGACAGATCCTATGGCTACACCTTC